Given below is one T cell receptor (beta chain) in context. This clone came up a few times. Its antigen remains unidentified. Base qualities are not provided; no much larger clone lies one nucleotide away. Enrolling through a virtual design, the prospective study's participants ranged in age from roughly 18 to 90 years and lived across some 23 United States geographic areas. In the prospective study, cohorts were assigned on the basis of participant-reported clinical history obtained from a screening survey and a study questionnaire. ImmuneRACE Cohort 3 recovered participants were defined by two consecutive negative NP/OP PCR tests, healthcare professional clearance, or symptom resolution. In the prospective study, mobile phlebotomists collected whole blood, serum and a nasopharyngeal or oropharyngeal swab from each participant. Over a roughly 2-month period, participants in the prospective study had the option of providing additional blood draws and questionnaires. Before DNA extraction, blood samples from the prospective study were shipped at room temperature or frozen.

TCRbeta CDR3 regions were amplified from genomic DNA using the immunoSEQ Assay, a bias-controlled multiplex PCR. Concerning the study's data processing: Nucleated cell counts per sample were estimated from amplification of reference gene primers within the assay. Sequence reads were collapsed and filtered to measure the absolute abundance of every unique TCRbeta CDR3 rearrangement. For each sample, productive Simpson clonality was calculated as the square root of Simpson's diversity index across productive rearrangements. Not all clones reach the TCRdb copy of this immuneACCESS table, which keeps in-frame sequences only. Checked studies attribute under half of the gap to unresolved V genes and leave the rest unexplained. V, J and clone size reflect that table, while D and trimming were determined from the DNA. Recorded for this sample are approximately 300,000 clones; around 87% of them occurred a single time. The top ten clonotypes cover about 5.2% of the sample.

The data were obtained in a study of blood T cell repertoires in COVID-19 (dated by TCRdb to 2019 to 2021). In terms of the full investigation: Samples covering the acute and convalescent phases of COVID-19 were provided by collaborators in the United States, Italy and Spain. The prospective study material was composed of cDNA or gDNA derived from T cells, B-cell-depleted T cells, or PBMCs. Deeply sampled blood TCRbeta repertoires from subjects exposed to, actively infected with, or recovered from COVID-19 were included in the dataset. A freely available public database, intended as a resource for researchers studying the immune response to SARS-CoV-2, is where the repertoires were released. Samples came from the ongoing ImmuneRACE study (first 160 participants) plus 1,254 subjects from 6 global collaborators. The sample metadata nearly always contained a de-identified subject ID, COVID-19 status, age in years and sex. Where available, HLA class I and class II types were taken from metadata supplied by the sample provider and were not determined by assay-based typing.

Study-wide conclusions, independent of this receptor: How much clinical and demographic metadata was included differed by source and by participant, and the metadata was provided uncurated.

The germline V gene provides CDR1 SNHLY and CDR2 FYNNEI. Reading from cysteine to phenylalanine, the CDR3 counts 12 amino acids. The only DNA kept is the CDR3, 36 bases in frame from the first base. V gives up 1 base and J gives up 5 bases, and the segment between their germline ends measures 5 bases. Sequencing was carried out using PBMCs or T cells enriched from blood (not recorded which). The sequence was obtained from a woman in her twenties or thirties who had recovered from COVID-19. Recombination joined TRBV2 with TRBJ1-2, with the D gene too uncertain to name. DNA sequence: TGTGCCAGCAGTGAAGACCAGTATGGCTACACCTTC. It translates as CASSEDQYGYTF.